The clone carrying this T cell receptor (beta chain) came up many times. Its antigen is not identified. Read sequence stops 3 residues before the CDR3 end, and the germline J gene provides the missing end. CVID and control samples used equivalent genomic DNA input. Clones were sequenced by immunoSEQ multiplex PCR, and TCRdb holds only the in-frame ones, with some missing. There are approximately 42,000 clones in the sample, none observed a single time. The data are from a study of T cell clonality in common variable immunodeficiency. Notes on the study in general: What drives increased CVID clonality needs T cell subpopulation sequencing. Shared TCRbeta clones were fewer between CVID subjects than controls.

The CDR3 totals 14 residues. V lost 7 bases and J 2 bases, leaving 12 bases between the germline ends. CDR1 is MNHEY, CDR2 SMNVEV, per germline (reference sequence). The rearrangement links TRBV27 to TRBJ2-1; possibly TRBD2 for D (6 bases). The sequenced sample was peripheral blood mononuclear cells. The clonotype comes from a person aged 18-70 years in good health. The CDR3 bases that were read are TGTGCCAGCACCTCTGGGGGGACCTACAATGAG. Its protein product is CASTSGGTYNE. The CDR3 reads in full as CASTSGGTYNEQFF.